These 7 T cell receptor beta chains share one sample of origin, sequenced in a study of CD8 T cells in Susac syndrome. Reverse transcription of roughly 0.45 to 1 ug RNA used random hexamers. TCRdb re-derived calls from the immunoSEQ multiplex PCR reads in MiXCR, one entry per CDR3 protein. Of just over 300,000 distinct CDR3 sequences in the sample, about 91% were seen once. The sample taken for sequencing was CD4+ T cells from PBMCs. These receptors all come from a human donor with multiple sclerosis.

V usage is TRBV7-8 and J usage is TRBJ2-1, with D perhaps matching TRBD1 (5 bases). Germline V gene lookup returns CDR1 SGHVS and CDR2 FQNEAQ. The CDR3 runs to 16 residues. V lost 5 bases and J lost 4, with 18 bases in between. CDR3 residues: CASSQLSRAGYNEQFF. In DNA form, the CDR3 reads TGTGCCAGCAGCCAGTTAAGCCGAGCAGGGTACAATGAGCAGTTCTTC.

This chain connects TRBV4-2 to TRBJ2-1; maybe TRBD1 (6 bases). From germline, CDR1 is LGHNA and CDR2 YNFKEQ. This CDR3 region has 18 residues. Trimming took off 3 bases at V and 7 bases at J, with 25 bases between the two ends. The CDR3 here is CASSQPGRRTALGNEQFF. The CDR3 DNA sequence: TGTGCCAGCAGCCAGCCGGGAAGGCGGACAGCCCTCGGAAATGAGCAGTTCTTC.

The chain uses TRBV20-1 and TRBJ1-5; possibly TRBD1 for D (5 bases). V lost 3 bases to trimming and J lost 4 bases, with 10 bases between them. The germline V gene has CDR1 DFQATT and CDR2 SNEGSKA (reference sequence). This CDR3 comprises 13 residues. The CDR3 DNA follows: TGCAGTGCTAGGCTAGGGGTAAATCAGCCCCAGCATTTT. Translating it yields CSARLGVNQPQHF.

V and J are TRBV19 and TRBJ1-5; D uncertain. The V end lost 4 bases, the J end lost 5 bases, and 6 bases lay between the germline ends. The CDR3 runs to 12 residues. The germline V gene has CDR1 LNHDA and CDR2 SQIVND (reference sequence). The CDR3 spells CASSTRDQPQHF. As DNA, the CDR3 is TGTGCCAGTAGTACTAGGGATCAGCCCCAGCATTTT.

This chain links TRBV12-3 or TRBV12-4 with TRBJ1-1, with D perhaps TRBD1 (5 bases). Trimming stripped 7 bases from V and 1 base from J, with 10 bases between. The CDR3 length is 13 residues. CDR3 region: CASNHRWNTEAFF. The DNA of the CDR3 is TGTGCCAGCAATCACAGGTGGAACACTGAAGCTTTCTTT.

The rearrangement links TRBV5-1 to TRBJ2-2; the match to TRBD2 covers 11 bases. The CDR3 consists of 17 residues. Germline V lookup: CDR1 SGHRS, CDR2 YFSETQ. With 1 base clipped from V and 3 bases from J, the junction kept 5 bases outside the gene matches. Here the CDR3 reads CASSLTLAGGHTGELFF. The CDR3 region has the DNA TGCGCCAGCAGCTTGACGCTAGCGGGAGGCCACACCGGGGAGCTGTTTTTT.

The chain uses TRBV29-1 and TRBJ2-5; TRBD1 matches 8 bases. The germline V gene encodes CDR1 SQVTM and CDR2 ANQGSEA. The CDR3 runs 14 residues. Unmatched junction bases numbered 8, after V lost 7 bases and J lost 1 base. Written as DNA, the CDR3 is TGCAGCGCAGCCGCGACAGGGGCCCAAGAGACCCAGTACTTC. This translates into CSAAATGAQETQYF.